A single sample gave rise to the 19 T cell receptor beta chains below, sequenced in a study of tumor-infiltrating lymphocytes in primary liver carcinoma. Unsorted bulk tissue of about 20-32 mg yielded co-extracted RNA and DNA. Total RNA amounting to 450 to 500 ng was the source from which TCR beta cDNA was made with a constant-region primer. Three-round nested multiplex PCR performed with slightly modified ARM-PCR produced the TCR beta libraries. A C-beta reverse primer was combined with TRBV1-TRBV30 forward primers in the first two PCR rounds, and each round had approximately 9 cycles. A single record per CDR3 protein comes from TCRdb applying MiXCR to the multiplex PCR reads. The profile shows 45,000 to 65,000 distinct CDR3 sequences, about 80% of them singletons. Material: liver tumor tissue from sampling region 5. The subset was: tumor region T5, tumor centre. All receptors derive from a middle-aged man with primary liver carcinoma and hepatitis B virus infection.

To note about this clonotype: Germline and junction disagree at one end, which may indicate a read error. This chain joins TRBV6-2 or TRBV6-3 and TRBJ2-4; 9 bases fit TRBD2. The CDR3 consists of 21 residues. Germline V CDR1 and CDR2: MNHEY, SVGEGT. CDR3 residues: CAGSSHPLAGGKILAKNIQYF. The CDR3 DNA sequence: TGTGCCGGCAGTTCCCACCCCCTCGCGGGAGGGAAAATTCTGGCCAAAAACATTCAGTACTTC.

Comments on this clonotype: One end of the junction is discordant with germline, which a read error may explain. This chain links TRBV14 with TRBJ1-6; D is unresolved. Germline lookup yields CDR1 SGHDN and CDR2 FVKESK. The CDR3 extends over 14 amino acids. The CDR3 DNA sequence: TGTGCCAGCAGCCACTCATGGGAAGATTCATCCCTCCACTTT. Residues: CASSHSWEDSSLHF.

The chain joins TRBV29-1 to TRBJ2-5; TRBD1 might be the D (6 bases). The length of the CDR3 is 11 residues. Germline V gene sequence: CDR1 SQVTM, CDR2 ANQGSEA. The CDR3 sequence: CGMDSGETQYF. DNA for the CDR3: TGCGGTATGGACAGTGGAGAGACCCAGTACTTC.

On this clonotype itself: The junction departs from the called germline gene at one end, perhaps through a read error. The chain uses TRBV12-5 and TRBJ2-7, with D possibly called TRBD1 or TRBD2 (5 bases each). Per germline, CDR1 LGHNT and CDR2 FRNRAP. CDR3 length: 13 residues. In DNA form, the CDR3 reads TGTGCCTGTGAGGGGACCGATTCCTATGAGCAGTACTTC. Its translation: CACEGTDSYEQYF.

With respect to this clonotype: The junction differs from germline at one of its ends, possibly a read error. V usage is TRBV11-1 and J usage is TRBJ2-1; D not resolved. The CDR3 is 14 residues long. Germline assignment: CDR1 SGHAT and CDR2 FQDESV (reference sequence). CDR3 DNA sequence: TGTGCCAGCAGTTTAGAGGACCCCTACAATGAACAGTTCTTC. As protein: CASSLEDPYNEQFF.

The gene calls are TRBV29-1 and TRBJ2-3; D is ambiguous. The closer fit of TRBJ1-5 to the DNA end suggests the J call may be wrong. CDR1 SQVTM and CDR2 ANQGSEA come from the germline V gene. CDR3 length equals 16 residues. The CDR3 spells CSVVGVDGRSTDMQHF. The CDR3 DNA sequence: TGCAGCGTCGTTGGAGTGGACGGACGTAGCACAGATATGCAGCATTTT.

J is TRBJ2-1 and V is TRBV6-5; the match to TRBD2 covers 8 bases. The V gene end was trimmed by 5 bases and the J gene end by 7 bases; junction bases not matched to a gene: 7. This CDR3 comprises 14 residues. Germline V gives CDR1 MNHEY, CDR2 SVGAGI. CDR3 coding DNA: TGTGCCAGCAGTCCGGGACTAGGATTGAATGAGCAGTTCTTC. Its protein is CASSPGLGLNEQFF.

This clonotype was recorded at least ten times. The V call is TRBV28, the J call TRBJ2-1; 8 bases line up with TRBD2. Germline CDR1 reads MDHEN; CDR2 reads SYDVKM. The CDR3 runs to 17 residues. Trimming removed 2 bases from V and 3 bases from J; junction bases left unmatched: 9. As DNA, the CDR3 is TGTGCCAGCAGTTTACCCTCCGGGACTAGAGGCTACAATGAGCAGTTCTTC. This sequence encodes CASSLPSGTRGYNEQFF.

This clonotype was seen more than once but under ten times. This rearrangement joins TRBV12-3 or TRBV12-4 to TRBJ2-7; 10 bases agree with TRBD1. CDR3 length: 15 residues. V gave up 1 base and J gave up 3 bases; unmatched junction bases: 3. The CDR3 spells CASSLGQGANYEQYF. In nucleotides, the CDR3 is TGTGCCAGCAGTTTAGGACAGGGGGCCAACTACGAGCAGTACTTC.

In the case of this clonotype: The junction departs from germline at one end; a sequencing error may be responsible. This chain uses TRBV11-3 with TRBJ1-5; D gene uncertain. Germline loops: CDR1 SGHNT, CDR2 YENEEA. The CDR3 is 15 residues long. The CDR3 here is CASSLDLGMAQPHDF. CDR3 sequence (DNA): TGTGCCAGCAGCTTAGATCTGGGGATGGCTCAGCCCCATGATTTT. Looking up the rest from reference TRBV11-3 and TRBJ1-5 gives the full variable domain: EAGVVQSPRYKIIEKKQPVAFWCNPISGHNTLYWYLQNLGQGPELLIRYENEEAVDDSQLPKDRFSAERLKGVDSTLKIQPAELGDSAVYLCASSLDLGMAQPHDFGDGTRLSIL.

This clonotype turned up a few times. The CDR3 end shows no conserved phenylalanine or tryptophan, and so a read error is likely. The chain couples TRBV7-9 to TRBJ1-1, with 9 bases matching TRBD1. From germline, CDR1 is SEHNR and CDR2 FQNEAQ (reference sequence). The CDR3 runs to 13 residues. CDR3 in amino acids: CASSSGQGTEAFL. For the CDR3, the DNA is TGCGCCAGCAGCTCGGGACAGGGTACTGAAGCTTTCCTT.

Remarks on this clonotype: At one of its ends the junction is not consistent with the germline gene, which may arise from a read error. This rearrangement joins TRBV6-2 or TRBV6-3 to TRBJ1-5; weak D call: TRBD1 (5 bases). CDR3 length: 13 residues. Per the germline V gene, CDR1 is MNHEY and CDR2 is SVGEGT. The DNA for the CDR3 is TGTACCAGCAGTCAGACAGAAAATCAGCCCCAGCATTTT. It yields the protein CTSSQTENQPQHF.

This clonotype was seen a single time. An end of the junction does not agree with germline; a read error may underlie this. The rearrangement joins TRBV7-8 to TRBJ2-3, with TRBD2 matching over 9 bases. CDR3 length: 16 amino acids. Germline V gene lookup returns CDR1 SGHVS and CDR2 FQNEAQ. For the CDR3, the DNA is TGTGCCAGCAGCTCCCCCGGGACTAGCTGGAGGAGTACGCAGTGTTTC. It translates to CASSSPGTSWRSTQCF. The variable domain in full, with the rest retrieved from reference TRBV7-8 and TRBJ2-3, is GAGVSQSPRYKVAKRGQDVALRCDPISGHVSLFWYQQALGQGPEFLTYFQNEAQLDKSGLPSDRFFAERPEGSVSTLKIQRTQQEDSAVYLCASSSPGTSWRSTQCFGPGTRLTVL.

This clonotype was picked up a small number of times. The junction and the germline gene differ at one end; a read error may be behind it. The chain uses TRBV25-1 and TRBJ1-6; D remains ambiguous. In germline, CDR1 is MGHDK, CDR2 SYGVNS. This CDR3 is 14 amino acids long. The CDR3 DNA reads as TGTGTCAGCAGTTCCCTACCTCTAAATTCGCCCCTCCACTTT. As protein: CVSSSLPLNSPLHF.

This clonotype was seen ten or more times. This chain joins TRBV6-2 or TRBV6-3 and TRBJ2-1; TRBD2 matches 9 bases. Per germline, CDR1 MNHEY and CDR2 SVGEGT. The junction had 8 bases not matched to a gene; V was cut back by 7 bases and J by 10 bases. The CDR3 has 13 amino acids. CDR3 protein: CASKGSGRTEQFF. Written as DNA, the CDR3 is TGTGCCAGCAAGGGAAGCGGGAGGACCGAGCAGTTCTTC.

Details on this clonotype: A junction boundary mismatches the germline segment, possibly from a read error. The chain employs TRBV11-2 and TRBJ2-5, with 11 bases identical to TRBD2. Germline CDR1 is SGHAT and CDR2 is FQNNGV. This CDR3 is built from 15 residues. The CDR3 bases are TGTGCCAGCAACTTAGGGACTAGCGGACAAGAGACTCAGTACTTC. It codes for CASNLGTSGQETQYF.

Notes on this clonotype: A junction boundary mismatches the germline segment, possibly from a read error. The chain combines TRBV11-1 with TRBJ2-3; D may correspond to TRBD1 or TRBD2 (5 bases each). Germline-derived CDR1 and CDR2 are SGHAT and FQDESV (reference sequence). There are 19 residues in the CDR3. The CDR3 reads CASSSGGSSFGARTDTQYF. The CDR3 coding sequence is TGTGCCAGCAGCTCTGGGGGAAGCTCTTTTGGAGCCCGCACAGATACACAGTATTTC.

With respect to this clonotype: The junction departs from the called germline gene at one end, perhaps through a read error. The chain joins TRBV6-5 to TRBJ2-2; maybe TRBD1 (6 bases). The V gene's germline CDR1 is MNHEY and CDR2 SVGAGI. CDR3 length: 16 amino acids. The CDR3 spells CASSYRTVSNAGELFF. For the CDR3, the DNA is TGTGCCAGCAGTTATCGGACAGTTTCTAACGCCGGGGAGCTGTTCTTT.

A remark on this clonotype: It may be a read error: a sequence one base away is much more abundant. V and J are TRBV2 and TRBJ2-5, with D perhaps TRBD1 (6 bases). Trimming left V 7 bases short and J 0 bases short, with 12 bases between. Germline V gives CDR1 SNHLY, CDR2 FYNNEI. CDR3 length equals 14 residues. The CDR3 spells CASIKDSNQETQYF. CDR3 DNA sequence: TGTGCCAGCATTAAGGACAGTAACCAAGAGACCCAGTACTTC. The full variable domain, completed using reference TRBV2 and TRBJ2-5, is EPEVTQTPSHQVTQMGQEVILRCVPISNHLYFYWYRQILGQKVEFLVSFYNNEISEKSEIFDDQFSVERPDGSNFTLKIRSTKLEDSAMYFCASIKDSNQETQYFGPGTRLLVL.